These 14 T cell receptor beta chains were sequenced from one sample in a study of CD8+ T cells in alopecia areata. Extraction of RNA preceded its reverse transcription into cDNA, which served as the sequencing template. Repertoires were generated with immunoSEQ multiplex PCR, while TCRdb's copy carries only in-frame clones and drops some. The sample yields 100,000 to 150,000 clones, about 46% seen once. Material: NKG2D-low CD8+ T cells sorted from blood. The origin of the receptors is a human donor with alopecia areata.

The chain employs TRBV29-1 and TRBJ2-1; possibly TRBD1 for D (6 bases). This CDR3 has 14 amino acids. V was trimmed by 4 bases and J by 7 bases, leaving 17 bases between them. Germline V gene data show CDR1 as SQVTM and CDR2 as ANQGSEA. The CDR3 DNA reads as TGCAGCGTTGTTGTTTTGGGGGCCGGGAATGAGCAGTTCTTC. Amino acid sequence: CSVVVLGAGNEQFF.

This clone was seen a handful of times. This sequence joins TRBV29-1 and TRBJ1-1, with D possibly TRBD1 on 5 matching bases. With 1 base removed from V and 0 bases from J, the gap between germline ends came to 12 bases. Germline CDR1 reads SQVTM; CDR2 reads ANQGSEA. The CDR3 runs 15 residues. CDR3 sequence reads: CSVEGIEGMNTEAFF. The CDR3 DNA is TGCAGCGTTGAAGGAATTGAGGGGATGAACACTGAAGCTTTCTTT.

There are a few counts of this clone. Other DNA sequences within the sample encode an identical CDR3. J is TRBJ2-3 and V is TRBV29-1; D unclear. CDR3 length: 13 amino acids. In germline, CDR1 is SQVTM, CDR2 ANQGSEA. Trimming stripped 7 bases from V and 0 bases from J, with 11 bases between. CDR3 loop: CSALDGSTDTQYF. CDR3 sequence (DNA): TGCAGCGCCCTGGACGGTAGCACAGATACGCAGTATTTT.

This clone was seen a few times. The J gene is TRBJ2-6, the V gene TRBV4-2; weak D call: TRBD2 (6 bases). Trimming removed 0 bases at V and 0 bases at J, with 9 bases between. This CDR3 is 17 amino acids long. Germline-derived CDR1 and CDR2 are LGHNA and YNFKEQ. This chain's CDR3 is CASSQEGGTSGANVLTF. The CDR3 DNA follows: TGTGCCAGCAGCCAAGAAGGCGGGACCTCTGGGGCCAACGTCCTGACTTTC.

In its sample, this clone was seen a few times. This chain links TRBV29-1 with TRBJ2-1; perhaps TRBD2 as D (6 bases). The CDR3 has 13 amino acids. From germline, CDR1 is SQVTM and CDR2 ANQGSEA. V was trimmed by 3 bases and J by 6 bases, leaving 12 bases between them. Here the CDR3 DNA reads TGCAGCGTTGAGACTAGTAGAGGCAATGAGCAGTTCTTC. Translating it yields CSVETSRGNEQFF.

The chain combines TRBV29-1 with TRBJ2-3, with D hard to call. V was clipped by 3 bases and J by 3 bases, with 13 bases between them. The CDR3 totals 14 residues. Germline lookup yields CDR1 SQVTM and CDR2 ANQGSEA. The CDR3 protein is CSVDGLGETDTQYF. In nucleotides, the CDR3 is TGCAGCGTTGATGGGCTAGGAGAGACAGATACGCAGTATTTT.

The gene calls are TRBV7-8 and TRBJ2-3; 9 bases are shared with TRBD2. Per germline, CDR1 SGHVS and CDR2 FQNEAQ. This CDR3 spans 17 amino acids. After removal of 5 bases from V and 3 bases from J, the junction contained 12 bases not matched to a gene. The CDR3 coding sequence is TGTGCCAGCAGCCTTCTGTTGGTAGCGGGGGAAACAGATACGCAGTATTTT. Encoded protein: CASSLLLVAGETDTQYF.

The DNA for the CDR3 is TGCAGCGTTGCCAGCGGGAGTACCGGGGAGCTGTTTTTT. Translating gives CSVASGSTGELFF. The chain recombines TRBV29-1 with TRBJ2-2; 8 bases agree with TRBD2. With 4 bases clipped from V and 5 bases from J, the junction kept 3 bases outside the gene matches. Germline V gene lookup returns CDR1 SQVTM and CDR2 ANQGSEA. This CDR3 is built from 13 residues.

This clone has a single count. The J gene is TRBJ2-7, the V gene TRBV6-1; TRBD1 matches at 9 bases. CDR1 and CDR2 from the germline V gene are MNHNS and SASEGT. This CDR3 comprises 15 residues. After removal of 6 bases from V and 2 bases from J, the junction contained 8 bases not matched to a gene. The CDR3 bases are TGTGCCAGCAGCAGGGGACAGGGAGAAGCCTACGAGCAGTACTTC. Translation: CASSRGQGEAYEQYF.

The chain combines TRBV4-3 with TRBJ1-2; tentative D call: TRBD1 (5 bases). This CDR3 is built from 14 residues. Germline V gives CDR1 LGHNA, CDR2 YSLEER. Trimming removed 3 bases from V and 4 bases from J, with 12 bases in between. CDR3 sequence (DNA): TGCGCCAGCAGCCAGGATACAGGCGCCTATGGCTACACCTTC. It is translated as CASSQDTGAYGYTF.

This clone was seen more than once but under ten times. V usage is TRBV5-4 and J usage is TRBJ2-7; D is perhaps TRBD1 (5 bases). Trimming shortened V by 5 bases and J by 7 bases, and 16 bases separated the two germline ends. The CDR3 loop spans 13 amino acids. Germline CDR1 and CDR2: SGHNT and YYREEE (reference sequence). The CDR3 coding sequence is TGTGCCAGCAGGTGGCAGGGTGTAGGGGAGCAGTACTTC. Translating it yields CASRWQGVGEQYF.

The chain joins TRBV6-6 to TRBJ2-1, with a possible D match to TRBD2 (6 bases). CDR1 is MNHNY, CDR2 SVGAGI, per germline (reference sequence). V gave up 3 bases and J gave up 8 bases, with 17 bases separating them. This CDR3 has 15 residues. The CDR3 loop is CASSYSRTKVDEQFF. DNA for the CDR3: TGTGCCAGCAGTTATAGCAGGACTAAGGTTGATGAGCAGTTCTTC.

This clone was observed a few times. The CDR3 DNA follows: TGTGCCAGCAGCCCTCTGGGCCACGAGCAGTACTTC. Amino acid sequence: CASSPLGHEQYF. V gene TRBV7-9 combines with J gene TRBJ2-7; D gene unclear. CDR3 length: 12 residues. Germline values: CDR1 SEHNR, CDR2 FQNEAQ (reference sequence). Trimming pared 5 bases from V and 5 bases from J, leaving 10 bases between.

This sequence joins TRBV30 and TRBJ2-2; D is unclear. The CDR3 has 14 residues. Germline V CDR1 and CDR2: GTSNPN, SVGIG (reference sequence). Deletions cut 0 bases from V and 4 bases from J, with 9 bases between. The CDR3 coding sequence is TGTGCCTGGAGTGTAACGGTCGGCACCGGGGAGCTGTTTTTT. This encodes CAWSVTVGTGELFF.